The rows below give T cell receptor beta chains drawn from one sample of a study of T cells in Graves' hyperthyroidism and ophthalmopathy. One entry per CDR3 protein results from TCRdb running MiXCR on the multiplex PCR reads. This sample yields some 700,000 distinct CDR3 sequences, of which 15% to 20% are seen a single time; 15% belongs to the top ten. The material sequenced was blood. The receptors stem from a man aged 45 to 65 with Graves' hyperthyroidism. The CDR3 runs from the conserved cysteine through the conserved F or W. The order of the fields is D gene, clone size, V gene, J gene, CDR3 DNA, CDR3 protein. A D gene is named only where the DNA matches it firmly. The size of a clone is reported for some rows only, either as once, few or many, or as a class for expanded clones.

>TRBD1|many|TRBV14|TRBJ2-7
TGTGCCAGCAGCCAACGCCGGACAGGGTGGGTCTACGAGCAGTACTTC
CASSQRRTGWVYEQYF
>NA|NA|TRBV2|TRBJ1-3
TGTGCCAGCAGGCAAGCAGGTTCAACGGACACCATATATTTT
CASRQAGSTDTIYF
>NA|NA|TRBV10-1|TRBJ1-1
TGCGCCAGCAGTTCGCGTTTCGAACGGAACACTGAAGCTTTCTTT
CASSSRFERNTEAFF
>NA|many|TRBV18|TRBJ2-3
TGTGCCAGCTCACCACAACAGCCCCGCAGCACAGATACGCAGTATTTT
CASSPQQPRSTDTQYF
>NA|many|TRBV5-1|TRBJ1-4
TGCGCCAGCAGCTTGTCTTCGGGAGCTAATGAAAAACTGTTTTTT
CASSLSSGANEKLFF
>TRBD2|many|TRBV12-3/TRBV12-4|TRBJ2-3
TGTGCCAGCAGTGTGGGACTAGCGCAAAGCACAGATACGCAGTATTTT
CASSVGLAQSTDTQYF
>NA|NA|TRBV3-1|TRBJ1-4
TGTGCCAGCAGCCAAGTTTTCAACTTGGTTGACGAAGCAACTAATGAAAAACTGTTTTTT
CASSQVFNLVDEATNEKLFF
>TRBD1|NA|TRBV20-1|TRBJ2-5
TGCAGTGCTAGCAGGGGGCCTGGAGGGGAGACCCAGTACTTC
CSASRGPGGETQYF
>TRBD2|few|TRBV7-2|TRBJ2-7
TGTGCCAGCAGCTACTCAGCGGGAGGTGGGTACGAGCAGTACTTC
CASSYSAGGGYEQYF
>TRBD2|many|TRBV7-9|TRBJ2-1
TGTGCCAGCAGCTCCCCCGGGACTAGCTCCTACAATGAGCAGTTCTTC
CASSSPGTSSYNEQFF
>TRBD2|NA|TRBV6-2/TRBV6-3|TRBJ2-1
TGTACCAGCACCTTAGCGGGAACGGAGCAGTTCTTC
CTSTLAGTEQFF
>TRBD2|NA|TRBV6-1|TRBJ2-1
TGTGCCAGCAGTCATCGGACTAGCGGACTGAGCTCCTACAATGAGCAGTTCTTC
CASSHRTSGLSSYNEQFF
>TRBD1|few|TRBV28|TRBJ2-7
TGTGCCAGCAGACATCCGGGACAGGGCCCCAACGAGCAGTACTTC
CASRHPGQGPNEQYF
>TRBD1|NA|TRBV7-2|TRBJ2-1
TGTGCCAGCAGCTTATGGGACAGCTACAATGAGCAGTTCTTC
CASSLWDSYNEQFF
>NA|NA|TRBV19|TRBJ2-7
TGTGCCAGTAATGGGGAGACTGGGAGCTCCTACGAGCAGTACTTC
CASNGETGSSYEQYF
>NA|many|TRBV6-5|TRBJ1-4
TGTGCCAGCAGTTACTCTAATGAAAAACTGTTTTTT
CASSYSNEKLFF
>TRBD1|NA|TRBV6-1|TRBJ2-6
TGTGCCAGCAGTCCCCAAACACAGGGGGCTGGGGCCAACGTCCTGACTTTC
CASSPQTQGAGANVLTF
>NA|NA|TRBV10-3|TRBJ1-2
TGTGCCATCAGTGTAGGAGGGCCTTCGGGGTATGGCTACACCTTC
CAISVGGPSGYGYTF
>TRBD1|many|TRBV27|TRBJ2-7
TGTGCCAGCAGTCACAGGGGATCCTGGTACGAGCAGTACTTC
CASSHRGSWYEQYF
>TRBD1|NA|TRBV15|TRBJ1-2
TGTGCCACCAGCACCACATCATGGGACAGACACTATGGCTACACCTTC
CATSTTSWDRHYGYTF
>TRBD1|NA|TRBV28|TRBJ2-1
TGTGCCAGCAGTTTTTTAGGACAGGGACTGAAAAAGCAGTTCTTC
CASSFLGQGLKKQFF
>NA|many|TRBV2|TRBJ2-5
TGTGCCAGCAGTGATGCGGAGACCCAGTACTTC
CASSDAETQYF
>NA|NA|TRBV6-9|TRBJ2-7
TGTGCCAGCAGTTACGGGTCTGGCGAGCAGTACTTC
CASSYGSGEQYF
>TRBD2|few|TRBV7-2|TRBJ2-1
TGTGCCAGCAGCTTACGACTAGCGGGAGTTCATGAGCAGTTCTTC
CASSLRLAGVHEQFF
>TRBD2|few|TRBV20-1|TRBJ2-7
TGCAGTGCTAGAGATCAGCGGGAGGACTACGAGCAGTACTTC
CSARDQREDYEQYF
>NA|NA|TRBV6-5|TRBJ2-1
TGTGCCAGCAACCCCCAAGGGTATGGGAATGAGCAGTTCTTC
CASNPQGYGNEQFF
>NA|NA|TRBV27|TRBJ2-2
TGTGCCAGCAGTTTTTCTTTAGCGGTAGGTACCGGGGAGCTGTTTTTT
CASSFSLAVGTGELFF
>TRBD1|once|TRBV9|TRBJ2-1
TGTGCCAGCAGGCAAGGGACAGGGGAGTGGAATGAGCAGTTCTTC
CASRQGTGEWNEQFF
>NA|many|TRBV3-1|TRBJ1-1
TGTGCCAGCAGCCAAGATCTGCGGACACAAGGGAACACTGAAGCTTTCTTT
CASSQDLRTQGNTEAFF
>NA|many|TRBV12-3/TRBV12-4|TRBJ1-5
TGTGCCAGCAGTTTAGGGGCGGCGGGGTTCAATCAGCCCCAGCATTTT
CASSLGAAGFNQPQHF
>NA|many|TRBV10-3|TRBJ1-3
TGTGCCATCAGCCCGGAGGGCACTGGAAACACCATATATTTT
CAISPEGTGNTIYF
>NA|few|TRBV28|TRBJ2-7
TGTGCCAGCAGCACTGGAAGGGGCCACAATAGCCTGGAGCAGTACTTC
CASSTGRGHNSLEQYF
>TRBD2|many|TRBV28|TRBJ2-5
TGTGCCAGCACCCCTCGGATAGCGGGACAAGAGACCCAGTACTTC
CASTPRIAGQETQYF
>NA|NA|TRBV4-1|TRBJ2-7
TGCGCCAGCAGCCATGCCGGGAGTGCGTATGAGCAGTACTTC
CASSHAGSAYEQYF
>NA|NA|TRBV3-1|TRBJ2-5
TGTGCCAGCAGCCAAAAGGCCCGGTATGAGACCCAGTACTTC
CASSQKARYETQYF
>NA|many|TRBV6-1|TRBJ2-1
TGTGCCAGCAGCCTCGGACACATCTCCTACAATGAGCAGTTCTTC
CASSLGHISYNEQFF
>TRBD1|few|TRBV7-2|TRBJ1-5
TGTGCCAGCACCGCGACAGGGGCCAATCAGCCCCAGCATTTT
CASTATGANQPQHF
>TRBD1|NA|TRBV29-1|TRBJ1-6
TGCAGCGTCGCCGACAGGGGAGGGTCACCCCTCCACTTT
CSVADRGGSPLHF
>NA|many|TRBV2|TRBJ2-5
TGTGCCAGCAGCGCTTTAATGGATGAGACCCAGTACTTC
CASSALMDETQYF
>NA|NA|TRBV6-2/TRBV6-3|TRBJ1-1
TGTGCCAGCCGTGGACAGCTGGACACTGAAGCTTTCTTT
CASRGQLDTEAFF
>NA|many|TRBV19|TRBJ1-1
TGTGCCAGTAGTATTCAGGGCTCCACTGAAGCTTTCTTT
CASSIQGSTEAFF
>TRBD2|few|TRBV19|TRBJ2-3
TGTGCCAGTAGTATCACGGGAGGGCTCACAGATACGCAGTATTTT
CASSITGGLTDTQYF
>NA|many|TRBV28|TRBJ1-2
TGTGCCAGCAGTTTATCACTCGGGGGGCCGTATGGCTACACCTTC
CASSLSLGGPYGYTF
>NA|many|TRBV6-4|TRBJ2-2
TGTGCCAGCAGTGACGGCTTCGGGGAGCTGTTTTTT
CASSDGFGELFF
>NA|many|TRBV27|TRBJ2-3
TGTGCCAGCAGTTTAGCCGATAGCACAGATACGCAGTATTTT
CASSLADSTDTQYF
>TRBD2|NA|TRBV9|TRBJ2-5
TGTGCCAGCAGCGGGGGACTAGCGGGAGGGTATGGAGAGACCCAGTACTTC
CASSGGLAGGYGETQYF
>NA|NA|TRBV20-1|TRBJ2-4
TGCAGTGCTAGCCTTAGGGTTGATGGGCAAAACATTCAGTACTTC
CSASLRVDGQNIQYF
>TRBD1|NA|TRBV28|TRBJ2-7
TGTGCCAGCAGTTCGACAGGGGACTCCTACGAGCAGTACTTC
CASSSTGDSYEQYF
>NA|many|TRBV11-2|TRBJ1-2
TGTGCCAGCAGCTTTAAGGGTTCGCTTGGCTACACCTTC
CASSFKGSLGYTF
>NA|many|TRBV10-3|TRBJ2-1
TGTGCCATCAGTGCGGGGTCTAACAATGAGCAGTTCTTC
CAISAGSNNEQFF
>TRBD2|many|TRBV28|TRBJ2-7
TGTGCCAGCAGTACGGGACTAGCGGATAAGACCTACGAGCAGTACTTC
CASSTGLADKTYEQYF
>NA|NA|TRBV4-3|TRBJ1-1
TGCGCCAGCAGCCAAGACGTCGCGGGGAGCTTGAACACTGAAGCTTTCTTT
CASSQDVAGSLNTEAFF
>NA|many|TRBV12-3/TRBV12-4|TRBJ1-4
TGTGCCAGCAGTTTTTTCTCGTGGGCAGGGAGCATGCGGGGGGAAAAACTGTTTTTT
CASSFFSWAGSMRGEKLFF
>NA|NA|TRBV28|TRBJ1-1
TGTGCCAGCAGTTTTGGAAGGGGTTGGGCTTTCTTT
CASSFGRGWAFF
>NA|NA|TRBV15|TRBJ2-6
TGTGCCACCGAATTCTCTGGGGCCAACGTCCTGACTTTC
CATEFSGANVLTF
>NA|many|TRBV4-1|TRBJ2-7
TGCGCCAGCAGCCAAGTCGAAGGGCTCCCCTACGAGCAGTACTTC
CASSQVEGLPYEQYF
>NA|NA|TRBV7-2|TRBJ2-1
TGTGCCAGCAGCGCCCCCCACTTACCCCGTTCGTACAATGAGCAGTTCTTC
CASSAPHLPRSYNEQFF